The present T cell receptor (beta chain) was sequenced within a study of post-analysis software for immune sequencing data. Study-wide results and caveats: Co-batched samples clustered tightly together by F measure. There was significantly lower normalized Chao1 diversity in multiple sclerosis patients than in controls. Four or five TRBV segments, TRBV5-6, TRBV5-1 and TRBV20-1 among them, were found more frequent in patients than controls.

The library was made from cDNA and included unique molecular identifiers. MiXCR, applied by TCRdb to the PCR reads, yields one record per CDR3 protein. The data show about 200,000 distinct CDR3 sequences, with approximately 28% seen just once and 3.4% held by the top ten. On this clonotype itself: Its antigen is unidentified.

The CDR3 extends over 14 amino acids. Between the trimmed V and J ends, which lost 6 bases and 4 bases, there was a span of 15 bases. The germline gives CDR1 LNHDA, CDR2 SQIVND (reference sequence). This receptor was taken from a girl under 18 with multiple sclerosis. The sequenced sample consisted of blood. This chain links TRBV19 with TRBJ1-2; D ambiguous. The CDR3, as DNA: TGTGCCAGTAGCAAGGGAGGGAGAAGCTATGGCTACACCTTC. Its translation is CASSKGGRSYGYTF.